Each of the 30 T cell receptor beta chains below was sequenced from the same sample in a study of T-cell memory formation after mild COVID-19. TCRdb itself ran the 5' RACE reads through MiXCR, one entry per CDR3 protein. The data show hundreds of thousands of distinct CDR3 sequences, with approximately 25% seen just once and 7% to 9.5% held by the top ten. The sample comprised PBMCs or a T cell subset sorted from them (not recorded which). Receptors were obtained from an adult woman who had mild COVID-19 (a few samples of this study predate the infection). Cell type and time point are not known.

This clonotype was seen a few times. This chain uses TRBV6-5 with TRBJ2-7; D gene uncertain. Germline loops: CDR1 MNHEY, CDR2 SVGAGI. The CDR3 is 12 amino acids. V lost 2 bases to trimming and J lost 5 bases, with 7 bases between them. The CDR3 here is CASSYPSDEQYF. The CDR3 DNA reads TGTGCCAGCAGTTACCCAAGCGACGAGCAGTACTTC.

The sample holds a few counts of this clonotype. The chain recombines TRBV5-6 with TRBJ2-3; the match to TRBD2 covers 8 bases. Germline CDR1 and CDR2: SGHDT and YYEEEE. Trimming removed 5 bases from V and 5 bases from J; junction bases left unmatched: 7. This CDR3 is built from 14 residues. The CDR3 DNA sequence: TGTGCCAGCAGGAAGGCGGGAGGTGTAGATACGCAGTATTTT. Amino acid sequence: CASRKAGGVDTQYF. Full variable domain (outside the CDR3, taken from reference TRBV5-6 and TRBJ2-3): DAGVTQSPTHLIKTRGQQVTLRCSPKSGHDTVSWYQQALGQGPQFIFQYYEEEERQRGNFPDRFSGHQFPNYSSELNVNALLLGDSALYLCASRKAGGVDTQYFGPGTRLTVL.

This clonotype has only a few counts. The chain carries TRBV20-1 and TRBJ2-7; 11 nucleotides agree with TRBD1. The CDR3 spans 18 residues. Germline lookup yields CDR1 DFQATT and CDR2 SNEGSKA (reference sequence). With 3 bases clipped from V and 3 bases from J, the junction kept 16 bases outside the gene matches. The CDR3 sequence: CSARDRGPGLAGFYEQYF. CDR3 coding DNA: TGCAGTGCTAGGGACAGGGGGCCTGGGCTAGCGGGTTTCTACGAGCAGTACTTC.

This clonotype has more than one count but fewer than ten. The rearrangement links TRBV7-2 to TRBJ2-5; tentatively, D is TRBD1 (6 bases). The CDR3 sequence is 17 residues long. The V gene's germline CDR1 is SGHTA and CDR2 FQGNSA. Trimming took off 0 bases at V and 2 bases at J, with 16 bases between the two ends. The CDR3, as DNA: TGTGCCAGCAGCTTAGCGCGGGCAGGGGCAATTCAAGAGACCCAGTACTTC. This translates into CASSLARAGAIQETQYF.

V usage is TRBV12-3 or TRBV12-4 and J usage is TRBJ2-2; tentatively, D is TRBD2 (6 bases). This CDR3 has 14 amino acids. Trimming shortened V by 6 bases and J by 1 base, and 9 bases separated the two germline ends. This CDR3 reads CASRRDLNTGELFF. The CDR3 bases are TGTGCCAGCAGACGGGACTTGAACACCGGGGAGCTGTTTTTT.

The V call is TRBV6-2 or TRBV6-3, the J call TRBJ2-5; 12 nucleotides line up with TRBD2. The CDR3 spans 14 residues. The V gene end was trimmed by 2 bases and the J gene end by 6 bases; junction bases not matched to a gene: 1. Germline V CDR1 and CDR2: MNHEY, SVGEGT. Here the CDR3 DNA reads TGTGCCAGCAGTTACGGGACTAGCGGGCAGACCCAGTACTTC. Its protein is CASSYGTSGQTQYF.

The chain couples TRBV20-1 to TRBJ2-7, with D tentatively TRBD1 (5 bases). Germline loops: CDR1 DFQATT, CDR2 SNEGSKA (reference sequence). Trimming removed 0 bases from V and 3 bases from J, with 15 bases in between. There are 15 residues in the CDR3. The CDR3 DNA is TGCAGTGCTAGAGATCAGACAGTGGGCGACTACGAGCAGTACTTC. This translates into CSARDQTVGDYEQYF.

The V gene is TRBV6-1, the J gene TRBJ2-4; a possible D gene is TRBD1 (6 bases). CDR3 length: 16 amino acids. Trimming removed 4 bases at V and 0 bases at J, with 13 bases between. Germline V CDR1 and CDR2: MNHNS, SASEGT. CDR3 DNA: TGTGCCAGCAGTGGATCGACAGGATTAGCCAAAAACATTCAGTACTTC. Protein: CASSGSTGLAKNIQYF.

The chain employs TRBV4-3 and TRBJ2-2; 9 bases agree with TRBD2. The CDR3 sequence is 18 residues long. Germline loops: CDR1 LGHNA, CDR2 YSLEER. Trimming took 1 base from V and 3 from J; bases not matched to a gene: 9. The CDR3 spells CASSQVKALAGYTGELFF. The CDR3 DNA reads TGCGCCAGCAGCCAAGTGAAGGCACTAGCGGGCTACACCGGGGAGCTGTTTTTT.

The V gene is TRBV3-1, the J gene TRBJ1-4; D is perhaps TRBD1 (5 bases). Looked up from germline, CDR1 is LGHDT and CDR2 is YNNKEL (reference sequence). The V end lost 2 bases, the J end lost 8 bases, and 15 bases lay between the germline ends. There are 15 residues in the CDR3. DNA for the CDR3: TGTGCCAGCAGCCAACCACAGATTACAGGAGAAAAACTGTTTTTT. Translating it yields CASSQPQITGEKLFF.

This chain uses TRBV24-1 with TRBJ1-2; TRBD1 is a possible D gene (6 bases). V was trimmed by 5 bases and J by 6 bases, leaving 12 bases between them. The CDR3 is 13 residues long. CDR1 is KGHDR, CDR2 SFDVKD, per germline. The CDR3 nucleotides read TGTGCCACCAGTGTTGGGGGGCTGGATGGCTACACCTTC. Translation: CATSVGGLDGYTF.

The chain combines TRBV11-2 with TRBJ1-1, with 9 bases matching TRBD1. Germline V gene lookup returns CDR1 SGHAT and CDR2 FQNNGV. V gave up 4 bases and J gave up 5 bases; unmatched junction bases: 8. The CDR3 totals 15 residues. As DNA, the CDR3 is TGTGCCAGCAGCTCAAGCCCCGGGACAGGGACTGAAGCTTTCTTT. As protein: CASSSSPGTGTEAFF.

This clonotype was detected a few times. The chain has TRBV11-2 and TRBJ1-2; D gene unclear. V was shortened by 1 base and J by 4 bases, with 10 bases between the two germline ends. This CDR3 is built from 14 residues. From germline, CDR1 is SGHAT and CDR2 FQNNGV. The CDR3 spells CASSLAPILYGYTF. The CDR3 bases are TGTGCCAGCAGCTTAGCTCCGATCCTCTATGGCTACACCTTC.

This sequence joins TRBV4-1 and TRBJ2-2, with no clear D. V was cut by 0 bases and J by 1 base, with 9 bases left in between. CDR3 length equals 16 residues. CDR1 MGHRA and CDR2 YSYEKL come from the germline V gene. The CDR3 nucleotides are TGCGCCAGCAGCCAAGATTTACAGAAGAACACCGGGGAGCTGTTTTTT. Its protein is CASSQDLQKNTGELFF.

This chain connects TRBV30 to TRBJ2-7; D may correspond to TRBD1 or TRBD2 (5 bases each). Trimming stripped 5 bases from V and 0 bases from J, with 8 bases between. The CDR3 has 12 residues. Germline-derived CDR1 and CDR2 are GTSNPN and SVGIG (reference sequence). The CDR3 region is CAWGTVSYEQYF. The DNA of the CDR3 is TGTGCCTGGGGGACCGTCTCCTACGAGCAGTACTTC.

The chain employs TRBV25-1 and TRBJ2-7; no clear D gene. Deletions cut 8 bases from V and 7 bases from J, with 18 bases between. The CDR3 runs to 13 residues. The V gene's germline CDR1 is MGHDK and CDR2 SYGVNS. The CDR3 DNA sequence: TGTGCCAGCGGCCCGGCTGGGCGCTTGGAGCAGTACTTC. Its translation: CASGPAGRLEQYF.

The V and J genes are TRBV9 and TRBJ1-2; 9 bases agree with TRBD1. Germline V CDR1 and CDR2: SGDLS, YYNGEE. Trimming removed 3 bases from V and 7 bases from J; junction bases left unmatched: 7. The CDR3 is 14 amino acids. The CDR3 sequence is CASSGGQGYFGYTF. CDR3 coding DNA: TGTGCCAGCAGCGGAGGACAGGGGTACTTTGGCTACACCTTC.

The chain combines TRBV6-5 with TRBJ2-7; maybe TRBD1 (8 bases). Germline V gene sequence: CDR1 MNHEY, CDR2 SVGAGI. The CDR3 sequence is 18 residues long. The ends were cut back, 2 bases at V and 4 bases at J, with 24 bases in the middle. CDR3 residues: CASSYGRGRTGRDYEQYF. In DNA, the CDR3 is TGTGCCAGCAGTTACGGTAGGGGACGGACAGGGAGGGATTACGAGCAGTACTTC.

This clonotype appeared once. The chain uses TRBV25-1 and TRBJ1-5; 9 nucleotides match TRBD1. V dropped 10 bases and J dropped 1; count of bases not matched to a gene: 5. This CDR3 is 14 amino acids long. Germline V gives CDR1 MGHDK, CDR2 SYGVNS. The DNA of the CDR3 is TGTGCCACTACGGGACAGGGCAGCAATCAGCCCCAGCATTTT. Translation gives CATTGQGSNQPQHF.

This clonotype was recorded a few times. The rearrangement links TRBV3-1 to TRBJ1-2; maybe TRBD1 (5 bases). Trimming left V 3 bases short and J 4 bases short, with 21 bases between. CDR1 is LGHDT, CDR2 YNNKEL, per germline (reference sequence). CDR3 length equals 17 residues. The CDR3 spells CASSQRKIRDASYGYTF. CDR3 coding DNA: TGTGCCAGCAGCCAGCGCAAGATCCGGGACGCATCCTATGGCTACACCTTC. Full variable domain (rest looked up from reference TRBV3-1 and TRBJ1-2): DTAVSQTPKYLVTQMGNDKSIKCEQNLGHDTMYWYKQDSKKFLKIMFSYNNKELIINETVPNRFSPKSPDKAHLNLHINSLELGDSAVYFCASSQRKIRDASYGYTFGSGTRLTVV.

This clonotype has more than one count but fewer than ten. The chain employs TRBV6-5 and TRBJ2-5, with 12 bases aligning to TRBD2. Germline loops: CDR1 MNHEY, CDR2 SVGAGI. CDR3 length: 16 amino acids. V was pared by 6 bases and J by 2 bases, with 7 bases of the junction left unmatched. CDR3 protein: CASSPRLAGEQETQYF. The CDR3 DNA reads TGTGCCAGCAGCCCCCGACTAGCGGGGGAACAAGAGACCCAGTACTTC.

There are a few counts of this clonotype. Written as DNA, the CDR3 is TGTGCCAGCAGCTCCTACGGGGGGGAGTCCGAGCAGTACTTC. This encodes CASSSYGGESEQYF. The chain uses TRBV5-6 and TRBJ2-7; 8 positions match TRBD2. Germline trimming cut 3 bases from V and 6 bases from J; bases unmatched to any gene: 8. Germline values: CDR1 SGHDT, CDR2 YYEEEE. There are 14 residues in the CDR3.

The chain uses TRBV5-5 and TRBJ2-3, with TRBD2 as a possible D gene (6 bases). Trimming shortened V by 1 base and J by 10 bases, and 13 bases separated the two germline ends. The CDR3 runs 13 residues. Germline loops: CDR1 SGHKS, CDR2 YYEKEE (reference sequence). The chain's CDR3 is CASSLLPGDPQYF. The DNA for the CDR3 is TGTGCCAGCAGCTTGCTCCCGGGGGATCCGCAGTATTTT.

The sample holds a few counts of this clonotype. The chain joins TRBV11-3 to TRBJ2-3; the match to TRBD1 covers 7 bases. This CDR3 spans 14 amino acids. The trim removed 4 bases at V and 9 bases at J, leaving 10 bases unmatched. Germline loops: CDR1 SGHNT, CDR2 YENEEA. This chain's CDR3 is CASSYSTGRDTQYF. The CDR3, as DNA: TGTGCCAGCAGCTACTCGACAGGGCGAGACACGCAGTATTTT.

The V and J genes are TRBV7-9 and TRBJ2-1, with TRBD2 as a possible D gene (5 bases). Germline CDR1 and CDR2: SEHNR and FQNEAQ (reference sequence). V was pared by 4 bases and J by 0 bases, with 10 bases between. This CDR3 contains 15 residues. The CDR3 DNA reads as TGTGCCAGCAGCTCCCCCGAGGGCTCCTACAATGAGCAGTTCTTC. This codes for CASSSPEGSYNEQFF.

This chain connects TRBV6-1 to TRBJ2-7, with D possibly TRBD2 on 6 matching bases. Germline-derived CDR1 and CDR2 are MNHNS and SASEGT. V lost 1 base, J lost 5 bases, and 15 bases lay in between. The CDR3 has 15 amino acids. The CDR3 coding sequence is TGTGCCAGCAGTGAAGAGGCCGGGACTTCCCACGAGCAGTACTTC. Its translation: CASSEEAGTSHEQYF.

The chain links TRBV12-3 or TRBV12-4 to TRBJ2-1, with D unclear. This CDR3 has 14 residues. V was trimmed by 8 bases and J by 0 bases, leaving 11 bases between them. In DNA, the CDR3 is TGTGCCAGCGAGGAATCTAACTCCTACAATGAGCAGTTCTTC. Encoded protein: CASEESNSYNEQFF.

This chain uses TRBV27 with TRBJ2-7; perhaps TRBD1 as D (5 bases). With 5 bases removed from V and 4 bases from J, the gap between germline ends came to 12 bases. CDR1 and CDR2 from the germline V gene are MNHEY and SMNVEV (reference sequence). The CDR3 consists of 13 residues. The CDR3 spells CASSLRQKYEQYF. The CDR3 DNA reads TGTGCCAGCAGTCTCCGACAGAAATACGAGCAGTACTTC.

The chain joins TRBV7-2 to TRBJ2-3; 11 bases are shared with TRBD2. CDR3 size: 16 residues. Germline CDR1 reads SGHTA; CDR2 reads FQGNSA. V lost 2 bases to trimming and J lost 4 bases; unmatched junction nucleotides: 5. The CDR3 DNA is TGTGCCAGCAGCTTACATAGCGGGGGGGCCGCAGATACGCAGTATTTT. Residues: CASSLHSGGAADTQYF.

This sequence joins TRBV30 and TRBJ1-1; tentative D call: TRBD1 (6 bases). V lost 3 bases and J lost 5, with 13 bases in between. The CDR3 consists of 13 residues. Germline CDR1 is GTSNPN and CDR2 is SVGIG (reference sequence). This chain's CDR3 is CAWSPRGWTEAFF. CDR3 nucleotides: TGTGCCTGGAGCCCCAGGGGTTGGACTGAAGCTTTCTTT.